The TCR beta chain under discussion was sequenced for a study of shared clonotypes between healthy human individuals (dated by TCRdb to about 2020). Concerning the study at large: Three men and a couple of women, aged 18 to 49 years, made up the cohort. For each donor, three plates each were used for CD4 naive and CD4 memory, two plates were used for CD8 naive, and one plate was used for CD8 memory. Leukapheresis yielded between about 0.85 and 9.5 billion PBMCs per donor. To estimate repertoire size and how much clonotypes are shared between individuals, the study performed deep sequencing of blood TCR repertoires from roughly five healthy adults. To increase sequencing depth and limit assay-specific biases, TCR repertoire library preparation and sequencing were carried out by different laboratories using diverse techniques.

On this clone: Its cognate antigen has yet to be identified. Per-nucleotide qualities are absent, and no much larger clonotype sits a single base away.

CD8 naive samples were obtained by positive selection for CCR7 among CD45RO-negative cells, yielding a CD45RA+CCR7+ population from which TemRA cells were excluded. Donors were healthy HIV-negative adults with no recently reported acute infections or vaccinations. Every donor was a Caucasian adult living in Nashville, Tennessee, USA. After blood collection by leukapheresis, PBMCs were isolated using Ficoll-Histopaque density gradient centrifugation and then cryopreserved in the vapor phase of liquid nitrogen. Purity and quantity of every magnetically sorted T cell population were checked by analytical flow cytometry. Genomic DNA was isolated from every sorted fraction and measured by UV absorbance on a Nanodrop 2000c. Using the deep immunoSEQ assay, multiplex PCR amplified TCR CDR3 regions from genomic DNA. Extracted genomic DNA from each cell subset was spread evenly across all wells of several immunoSEQ 96-well plates, with each plate serving as a replicate. For sorted subsets, each replicate PCR was loaded with 150 to 250 ng genomic DNA, equivalent to about 30,000 T cell genomes. Purified libraries were quantified with a Qubit 3.0 fluorometer, sized on a Bioanalyzer 2100, and re-quantified with the KAPA Library Quantification kit. A separate single-read 150-cycle Illumina NextSeq 550 flow cell was used to sequence each immunoSEQ 96-well plate. In the original analysis: Because only junctional sequences without quality scores were contained in the immunoSEQ output, filtering matching that applied to full-length reads could not be performed. To assign V/J genes and CDR3, sequences were annotated against IMGT germline references using PyIR, a Python wrapper for IgBLAST v1.9. Reads were filtered out if the reads had weak V/J assignments (E-value above 1e-6), no CDR3, stop codons, out-of-frame junctions, or ambiguous translated residues. V3J clonotypes were defined by identical inferred V gene, J gene, and CDR3 amino acid sequence. Percentage overlap between repertoires was calculated by dividing the number of shared unique clonotypes by the size of the smaller repertoire. Richness of each repertoire was evaluated using RTK rarefaction, the Chao1 estimator, and Recon v2.1 estimates of unobserved clonotypes. For all TCRbeta clonotypes obtained by the gDNA method from a few donors, generation probabilities were computed with OLGA. TCRdb took over this immuneACCESS table, retaining in-frame rearrangements with V and J assigned. Such tables are incomplete; in checked studies, under half of the missing clones stem from an unresolved V gene, and the remainder is unexplained. V, J and clone size were drawn from that table, and D and trimming were deduced from the DNA. Across this sample there are over 800,000 clones, with around 92% seen only once. Approximately 25% of the sample is held by the ten biggest clonotypes.

What the work shows at the level of the full study, not this receptor alone: Even with the large sequencing depth, rarefaction of the sorted-subset datasets indicated that sequencing was incomplete. The genetic and exposure-history diversity represented was limited by the small number of donors. Clonotypes shared by all four sorted-subset donors showed higher generation probabilities than non-shared clonotypes. Pairwise subsampling indicated that sequencing depth was expected to affect the degree of clonotype sharing among donors. Naive subsets generally had larger estimated clonotype richness than memory subsets. Sampling was restricted to blood, and TCR repertoires in tissue are likely to differ from TCR repertoires in blood. Sharing across several donors was observed for 4.5% to 6.5% of naive CD4, 3.5% of naive CD8, 2% to 2.5% of memory CD4, and about 0.38% of memory CD8 clonotypes.

The germline V gene encodes CDR1 SGHAT and CDR2 FQNNGV. Counted from cysteine to phenylalanine, this CDR3 has 11 amino acids. The read is trimmed to its CDR3 DNA, 33 bases read in frame from base 1. The trim is 2 bases for V and 10 bases for J, with a gap of 6 bases between the germline ends. The sequencing sample was made of naive CD8+ T cells sorted from blood. The sample's cell subset or site label, in plain terms: CD45RA+CCR7+. Recombination linked TRBV11-2 to TRBJ2-1; no D gene can be assigned with confidence. The origin of this receptor is a man aged 30 to 39 in good health. The DNA sequence reads TGTGCCAGCAGCTTATCCCCCGAGCAGTTCTTC. Its coded protein is CASSLSPEQFF.